This entry describes one TCR beta chain. The data stem from a study of blood T cell repertoires in COVID-19. Study as a whole: There were acute and convalescent COVID-19 samples, and they came from the United States, Italy and Spain. T cells, B-cell-depleted T cells, or PBMCs supplied cDNA or gDNA.

Original processing methods: Reference gene primer amplification yielded estimated nucleated cell counts. Here immunoSEQ multiplex PCR was the method, and the copy in TCRdb shows in-frame clones only, minus some. Clone size and the V and J calls come from that table; the DNA yielded D and trimming. The table records about 140,000 clones, 84% of them present only once. This CDR3 has 13 amino acids. Germline-derived CDR1 and CDR2 are KGHDR and SFDVKD. Trimming stripped 7 bases from V and 3 bases from J, with 8 bases between. The sequence was obtained from a human donor in a cohort sampled during active COVID-19. The specimen sequenced was peripheral blood. The gene calls are TRBV24-1 and TRBJ1-4; TRBD1 is a possible D gene (6 bases). CDR3: CATRGGANEKLFF. The CDR3 nucleotides are TGTGCCACCAGAGGGGGGGCTAATGAAAAACTGTTTTTT.